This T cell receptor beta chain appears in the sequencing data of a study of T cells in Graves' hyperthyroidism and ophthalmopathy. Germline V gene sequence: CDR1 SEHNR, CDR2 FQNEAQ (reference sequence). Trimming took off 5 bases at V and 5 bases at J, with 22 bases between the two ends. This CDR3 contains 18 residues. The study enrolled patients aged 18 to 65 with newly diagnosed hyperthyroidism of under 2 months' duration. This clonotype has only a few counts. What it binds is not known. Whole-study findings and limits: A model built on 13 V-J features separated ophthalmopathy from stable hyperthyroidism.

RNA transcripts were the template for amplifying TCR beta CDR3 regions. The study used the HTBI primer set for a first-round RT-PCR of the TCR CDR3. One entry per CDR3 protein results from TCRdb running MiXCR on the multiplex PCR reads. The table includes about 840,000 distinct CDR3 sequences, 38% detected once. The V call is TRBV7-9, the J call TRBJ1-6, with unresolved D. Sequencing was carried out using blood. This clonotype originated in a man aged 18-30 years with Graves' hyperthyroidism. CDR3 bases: TGTGCCAGCAGCCCCCGACCCGGCGCTCAGATGGATAATTCACCCCTCCACTTT. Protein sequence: CASSPRPGAQMDNSPLHF.